This section outlines one TCR beta chain sequence together with its context. This clone was observed a single time. Its antigen target is currently unknown. Base qualities are not provided; no much larger clone lies one nucleotide away. The sample is drawn from a study of cytomegalovirus exposure and HLA in healthy donors (dated by TCRdb to 2016 to 2017). A note on the overall study: An earlier analysis of around 600 of the donors reported more than 250 Gb of sequence data and approximately 110 million unique TCR beta sequences from about 200 million T cells. The study aimed to test whether signatures of past pathogen exposure could be identified by cataloging public T cell receptors. Among the roughly 380 genotyped donors, about 85% belonged to the genetic ancestry cluster associated with self-reported Caucasian donors. The study used immunosequencing to profile the T cell repertoires of 666 subjects and linked those repertoires to cytomegalovirus serostatus. All discovery cohort repertoires had been generated using a single sequencing platform. The number of donors typed differed by locus, with about 629-630 for A, B, C, DRB1 and DQB1, roughly 520 for DQA1, 600 to 610 for DPA1, and approximately 470 for DPB1. Across 398 genotyped donors of the cohort, an average of approximately 220,000 unique TCR beta nucleotide sequences per donor were sequenced, and 15% to 20% of those sequences were non-productive. The later analysis used no new phenotypic data to find candidate immune exposures, relying instead on TCR beta sequences and their occurrence across donors. A later genetic analysis used genome-wide SNP genotypes for about 55% of the 666 donors, treating that subset as a discovery cohort. Alongside the repertoire data, information on donor age, sex, ethnicity and CMV serostatus was compiled. Class I and class II HLA loci were covered by the typing at four-digit resolution. An early release covering roughly 640 HLA-typed donors comprised about 300 gigabases of sequencing data and around 80 million unique TCR sequences. To decide whether each TCR beta V gene segment behaved as functional or pseudogenic, an earlier analysis of several hundred of the donors relied on high-throughput TCR beta sequencing. To study patterns of TCR occurrence, a later analysis re-analyzed previously published TCR beta repertoires from under 750 donors and added high-resolution HLA genotyping. High-throughput TCR immunosequencing, statistical association of individual TCRs with disease status, and machine learning were combined to predict cytomegalovirus infection status. Roughly 5 DR-DQ haplotypes were handled as single units for association and clustering, since linkage in the cohort was strong. In addition to the first cohort of 666 subjects, a separate validation cohort of approximately 130 different subjects was used.

V and J lose 4 bases and 3 bases, and a span of 7 bases separates them. From a lookup of the germline V gene, CDR1 and CDR2 are SGHRS and YFSETQ. Including the terminal cysteine and phenylalanine, the CDR3 comprises 12 residues. The kept DNA is CDR3 alone, 36 bases in frame from the first base. The cohort consisted of hundreds of healthy bone marrow donors. All cohort members were sampled while nominally healthy, although unrecorded immune exposures were likely present. The donor was CMV seropositive and was included in the group of 290 or so seropositive cohort members. A peripheral blood sample was provided by each donor, and peripheral blood mononuclear cells were used for TCR beta sequencing. Genomic DNA extraction from the blood cell samples was performed with the Qiagen DNeasy Blood Extraction Kit. Libraries were built with the immunoSEQ multiplex PCR assay. For the multiplex PCR, a mixture combining 60 forward primers for TCR Vbeta segments and 13 reverse primers for TCR Jbeta segments was used. The CDR3 region of rearranged TCR beta genes was amplified from genomic DNA with a multiplex PCR assay. The Illumina HiSeq System was used to sequence the amplified TCR beta libraries as 87-base-pair reads. Turning to the authors' computational methods: A later analysis tallied roughly 76 million unique TCR beta chains across the 600 to 700 repertoires, and around 9.9 million of those chains were shared by two or more donors. Raw reads were error-corrected and collapsed into unique sequences by a nearest-neighbor algorithm in which closely related sequences were merged to remove PCR and sequencing errors. To assign V, D and J gene segments, CDR3 sequences were aligned to IMGT reference sequences. For a sequence to be retained, at least a six-nucleotide match to both a V gene segment and a J gene segment was required. Rearrangements were classified as productive when the CDR3 lacked stop codons and remained in frame with V and J, and all other rearrangements were classified as non-productive. Following IMGT convention, CDR3 was defined as the stretch from the second conserved V-encoded cysteine up to the conserved J-encoded phenylalanine. Sequences without an unambiguous match to a single V gene segment were excluded from the earlier analysis of 450 to 650 of the donors. An earlier analysis of a few hundred of the donors called V segments functional above 56.7% productive rearrangements and segregating when the between-donor standard deviation exceeded 5%. To diagnose cytomegalovirus status from the catalog of TCR beta chain sequences, a statistical classification framework was built. In a later analysis, V and J genes were assigned by comparing TCR nucleotide sequences against IMGT/GENE-DB human TR gene sequences. Using the TCRdist pipeline, a later analysis assigned CDR3 sequences along with most-parsimonious VDJ recombination scenarios. In a later analysis, every TCR beta chain was defined by the combination of its CDR3 amino acid sequence and its V-gene family, and reads without a unique V-gene family were dropped. As a way to deal with suspected cross-contamination and a sequencing artifact, a later analysis dropped approximately 570 nucleotide sequences that were highly shared and had low generation probability. A later analysis calculated a clonal expansion index for each public chain from normalized within-repertoire ranks of inferred template counts. Generation probabilities in a later analysis came from a VDJ recombination model fitted to out-of-frame rearrangements, and those results were checked against IGoR. In a later analysis, hypergeometric tests were used to score TCR-TCR, TCR-HLA and TCR-CMV co-occurrence, with a repertoire-size bias correction applied to TCR pairs. False discovery rates were estimated in a later analysis by permuting HLA or CMV assignments 20 times. A later analysis grouped co-occurring TCRs with DBSCAN, adding TCRdist sequence similarity when clustering within HLA-allele-positive subsets. Co-occurrence clustering excluded repertoires with fewer than 30,000 or more than 120,000 public chains, plus five with anomalous nucleotide sharing. TCRdb carries this immuneACCESS record with in-frame sequences only. Its versions omit some clonotypes, under half of them owing to an unresolved V gene in the studies checked, with the rest unexplained. V and J calls and clone size are as listed in that table; D and trimming were resolved from the DNA. This sample is represented by about 110,000 clones; 74% of them were singletons. Clones ranked in the top ten supply about 2.5% of the sample.

What the authors observed across the whole study: According to a later genetic analysis, donors in an Asian-associated ancestry cluster had fewer N-insertions in productive TCRs than the roughly 700-donor mean. The study listed approximately 160 TCR beta chains as associated with cytomegalovirus. A further reported finding was that TCR beta sequences accurately predicted the HLA-A and HLA-B alleles for most subjects in the first cohort. The sequencing pipeline was judged likely to have produced a cluster of highly shared sequence variants as a technical artifact. About 17 rarely observed V segments, including chromosome 9 orphons, were excluded from the earlier analysis of approximately 600 of the donors because counts were too low. In a later analysis, TCR association rates were found to vary across HLA loci, with the most associated TCRs seen for DRB1 alleles and the fewest for HLA-C alleles. This cohort had only TCR beta chains sequenced, and the lack of alpha or paired-chain data limited which features could be detected. A few of the identified cytomegalovirus-associated TCR beta chains were confirmed in vitro to be specific for cytomegalovirus antigens. In a later analysis, HLA-associated TCR beta chains were found to be more clonally expanded and to have lower generation probabilities than equally common non-associated chains. While some public TCRs were present in many individuals, most TCR sequences turned up only very rarely across donors. Some IMGT-functional V segments, including TRBV6-2 and TRBV6-3, could not be distinguished by the 87-base-pair reads and were therefore excluded. At a false discovery rate of 0.05, a later analysis linked under 20,000 TCR beta sequences to specific HLA alleles. According to the authors, the approach could potentially be generalized to other disease states and immunological phenotypes. In a later analysis, most CMV-associated TCR beta chains were found to appear HLA-restricted, with HLA associations seemingly driven largely by CMV exposure. HLA typing was unavailable for some donors at each locus, so association tests used only the typed subset. A later analysis reported that several top co-occurrence clusters appeared linked to parvovirus B19, influenza, CMV and Epstein-Barr virus. Correlated functional status among segregating V segments might reflect linkage disequilibrium, but an unknown experimental factor could not be ruled out. Sequencing depth was assumed to be roughly uniform across donors in the presence/absence analyses, though that assumption may not hold. Strong co-occurrence of HLA alleles, especially DR and DQ, made assigning TCR associations to individual alleles difficult. Immune exposure information for the cohort was limited to CMV serostatus. In both the original and validation cohorts, the classifier was reported to diagnose cytomegalovirus status with high specificity and sensitivity. In an earlier analysis of some 500 of the donors, most TCR beta V segments were observed in productive rearrangements about 87% or about 30% of the time, broadly matching IMGT annotations. In a later genetic analysis, a missense DCLRE1C variant was associated with V-gene and J-gene trimming of TCR beta chains, and the association was replicated in an independent cohort.

The rearrangement combines TRBV5-1 with TRBJ1-2, with a tentative D gene TRBD1 over 6 matching bases. The TCR sequence derives from a man aged 50-59 years in good health and CMV-seropositive. Sequenced material: PBMCs. The nucleotide sequence reads as follows: TGCGCCAGCAGCCCAGGGGACTATGGCTACACCTTC. Its translation is CASSPGDYGYTF.